These 14 T cell receptor beta chains share one sample of origin, sequenced in a study of T cell responses to AZD1222 COVID-19 vaccine. Only in-frame clones appear in the TCRdb table, and some are missing; sequencing was by immunoSEQ multiplex PCR. The sample lists 50,000 to 55,000 clones, roughly 83% seen once, with roughly 30% in the top ten. The source was peripheral blood, collected on day 0 of AZD1222 vaccination. Source of these receptors: an adult in good health.

The rearrangement links TRBV19 to TRBJ2-1; D gene unclear. The CDR3 covers 13 residues. The germline gives CDR1 LNHDA, CDR2 SQIVND (reference sequence). Trimming left V 1 base short and J 8 bases short, with 9 bases between. The CDR3 bases are TGTGCCAGTAGTATAGGACGCATCGATGAGCAGTTCTTC. Translation: CASSIGRIDEQFF.

The rearrangement uses TRBV4-1 and TRBJ2-7; 9 bases fit TRBD1. Germline lookup yields CDR1 MGHRA and CDR2 YSYEKL. The V gene end was trimmed by 4 bases and the J gene end by 4 bases; junction bases not matched to a gene: 5. CDR3 size: 14 residues. The CDR3 protein is CASSLGQGRYEQYF. Written as DNA, the CDR3 is TGCGCCAGCAGCCTTGGACAGGGGAGATACGAGCAGTACTTC.

In its sample, this clone was seen once. This rearrangement joins TRBV7-2 to TRBJ1-3; unclear D gene. Trimming removed 5 bases from V and 0 bases from J, with 11 bases in between. Per germline, CDR1 SGHTA and CDR2 FQGNSA. This CDR3 comprises 15 residues. The CDR3 sequence is CASSPMGSSGNTIYF. CDR3 sequence (DNA): TGTGCCAGCAGCCCTATGGGGTCCTCTGGAAACACCATATATTTT.

This rearrangement joins TRBV13 to TRBJ2-3, with D perhaps TRBD1 or TRBD2 (5 bases each). Trimming took off 4 bases at V and 6 bases at J, with 11 bases between the two ends. Germline CDR1 reads PRHDT; CDR2 reads FYEKMQ (reference sequence). The CDR3 sequence is 13 residues long. The CDR3 protein is CASSWDRADTQYF. CDR3 DNA: TGTGCCAGCAGCTGGGACCGGGCGGATACGCAGTATTTT.

The V gene is TRBV7-9, the J gene TRBJ1-1, with D possibly TRBD1 on 5 matching bases. Germline-derived CDR1 and CDR2 are SEHNR and FQNEAQ (reference sequence). V was pared by 5 bases and J by 3 bases, with 13 bases between. This CDR3 is 14 amino acids long. The CDR3 loop reads CASSASGRDTEAFF. The CDR3 region has the DNA TGTGCCAGCAGCGCCTCAGGGCGGGACACTGAAGCTTTCTTT. The full variable domain, in which reference TRBV7-9 and TRBJ1-1 provide the parts outside the CDR3, is DTGVSQNPRHKITKRGQNVTFRCDPISEHNRLYWYRQTLGQGPEFLTYFQNEAQLEKSRLLSDRFSAERPKGSFSTLEIQRTEQGDSAMYLCASSASGRDTEAFFGQGTRLTVV.

This chain connects TRBV6-5 to TRBJ2-2, with 12 positions matching TRBD2. The CDR3 extends over 16 amino acids. Trimming took 2 bases from V and 6 from J; bases not matched to a gene: 4. Germline V lookup: CDR1 MNHEY, CDR2 SVGAGI. The CDR3 sequence: CASSYVLAGGAGELFF. The CDR3 nucleotides read TGTGCCAGCAGTTACGTGCTAGCGGGAGGGGCCGGGGAGCTGTTTTTT.

This chain uses TRBV7-9 with TRBJ1-2, with D unresolved. The length of the CDR3 is 13 residues. Germline V gene lookup returns CDR1 SEHNR and CDR2 FQNEAQ (reference sequence). The ends were cut back, 1 base at V and 4 bases at J, with 7 bases in the middle. CDR3 protein: CASSLVRAYGYTF. In DNA form, the CDR3 reads TGTGCCAGCAGCTTAGTAAGAGCCTATGGCTACACCTTC.

This clone has only one observation. The chain carries TRBV29-1 and TRBJ1-5, with no clear D. V was shortened by 6 bases and J by 7 bases, with 10 bases between the two germline ends. The CDR3 is 11 amino acids. Per germline, CDR1 SQVTM and CDR2 ANQGSEA. The DNA of the CDR3 is TGCAGCGTCTCCTTTGGCCAGCCCCAGCATTTT. Its protein product is CSVSFGQPQHF.

A single count supports this clone. The rearrangement joins TRBV6-2 or TRBV6-3 to TRBJ2-7; no reliable D call. The CDR3 has 15 residues. Trimming shortened V by 4 bases and J by 0 bases, and 13 bases separated the two germline ends. The germline CDR1 and CDR2 sequences are MNHEY and SVGEGT. CDR3 sequence (DNA): TGTGCCAGCAGTTCCCCCCGGTCCATCTCCTACGAGCAGTACTTC. This translates into CASSSPRSISYEQYF.

V usage is TRBV4-3 and J usage is TRBJ2-6; D perhaps matches TRBD1 (5 bases). This CDR3 contains 18 residues. Germline assignment: CDR1 LGHNA and CDR2 YSLEER. V lost 0 bases to trimming and J lost 1 base, with 13 bases between them. CDR3 protein: CASSQEWAGYSGANVLTF. The CDR3 DNA reads TGCGCCAGCAGCCAAGAGTGGGCAGGGTATTCTGGGGCCAACGTCCTGACTTTC.

V and J are TRBV27 and TRBJ1-1; no definite D call. Germline-derived CDR1 and CDR2 are MNHEY and SMNVEV (reference sequence). The V gene lost 8 bases and the J gene lost 4 bases, with 17 bases spanning the gap. CDR3 length: 14 amino acids. CDR3 amino acids: CASPPRPESTEAFF. The CDR3, as DNA: TGTGCCAGCCCTCCCAGACCGGAATCCACTGAAGCTTTCTTT.

The chain recombines TRBV7-2 with TRBJ1-4; no clear D. Deletions cut 3 bases from V and 5 bases from J, with 10 bases between. The CDR3 is 14 residues long. Per germline, CDR1 SGHTA and CDR2 FQGNSA. CDR3 DNA sequence: TGTGCCAGCAGCTTGGGAGGAGTGAATGAAAAACTGTTTTTT. Protein sequence: CASSLGGVNEKLFF.

The chain has TRBV10-3 and TRBJ2-5; D may be TRBD1 or TRBD2 (5 bases each). V dropped 2 bases and J dropped 1 base, with 8 bases sitting between them. Looked up from germline, CDR1 is ENHRY and CDR2 is SYGVKD. This CDR3 contains 14 residues. CDR3 in amino acids: CAISEGGFQETQYF. CDR3 coding DNA: TGTGCCATCAGTGAGGGGGGTTTCCAAGAGACCCAGTACTTC.

This chain connects TRBV6-6 to TRBJ2-7, with a tentative D call TRBD2 (6 bases). This CDR3 region has 16 residues. Trimming cost V 0 bases and J 0 bases, with 12 bases left between them. Germline V gene data show CDR1 as MNHNY and CDR2 as SVGAGI (reference sequence). The CDR3 DNA is TGTGCCAGCAGTTACTCTAGCGGCTCTAGCTCCTACGAGCAGTACTTC. Protein product: CASSYSSGSSSYEQYF.